This T cell receptor beta chain originates from a study of identical twins. Study outcomes and limitations: Out-of-frame beta chain sequences displayed weaker excess sharing between twins. Carriage of fewer insertions was seen in abundant cord blood beta clonotypes, whereas memory repertoires showed none. In monozygotic twins, models underestimated the sharing of out-of-frame TCR alpha.

TCRdb reprocessed the 5' RACE reads via MiXCR and lists one record per CDR3 protein. The sample consists of 450,000 or so distinct CDR3 sequences, approximately 15% of them appearing once. Per germline, CDR1 MNHNS and CDR2 SASEGT. CDR3 length equals 15 residues. About this clonotype: Its target is not known. Germline is not matched at one junction end, which may reflect a read error.

These data were likewise used in another study, on yellow fever vaccine responses in identical twins.

The J gene is TRBJ2-1, the V gene TRBV6-1, with D perhaps TRBD1 (6 bases). This clonotype was sampled from a young woman in good health. Sequencing used CD4+ T cells sorted from blood. CDR3 amino acids: CASREDRSSYNEQFF. The CDR3 nucleotides read TGTGCCAGCAGGGAAGACAGGAGCTCCTACAATGAGCAGTTCTTC.